The 27 T cell receptor beta chains below all came from one sample that was sequenced in a study of cytomegalovirus exposure and HLA in healthy donors. The PCR made use of 60 Vbeta and 13 Jbeta primers. Generated by immunoSEQ multiplex PCR, the TCRdb table keeps only in-frame clones and is missing some. The sample has 150,000 or so clones, 60% to 85% seen once; the top ten hold less than 0.9%. The sequencing input was PBMCs. These TCRs come from a female donor in good health and CMV-seronegative.

The V and J genes are TRBV9 and TRBJ2-3; weak D call: TRBD2 (5 bases). The germline gives CDR1 SGDLS, CDR2 YYNGEE. V was pared by 0 bases and J by 2 bases, with 13 bases between. This CDR3 has 16 amino acids. The CDR3, as DNA: TGTGCCAGCAGCGTAGAGAGGGATCTAAACACAGATACGCAGTATTTT. It is translated as CASSVERDLNTDTQYF.

The rearrangement links TRBV5-1 to TRBJ1-2; 8 nucleotides match TRBD1. V shed 1 base, J shed 7 bases, and the junction held 3 bases outside the gene matches. This CDR3 region has 13 residues. Germline CDR1 and CDR2: SGHRS and YFSETQ. This chain's CDR3 is CASSLQGAGGYTF. The CDR3 DNA reads as TGCGCCAGCAGCTTGCAGGGGGCGGGTGGCTACACCTTC.

This chain connects TRBV28 to TRBJ2-2; D unresolved. Trimming took 1 base from V and 5 from J, leaving 5 bases between them. Looked up from germline, CDR1 is MDHEN and CDR2 is SYDVKM. The CDR3 runs 13 residues. The CDR3 protein is CASSLLSTGELFF. The CDR3 nucleotides read TGTGCCAGCAGTTTATTGAGTACCGGGGAGCTGTTTTTT. The variable domain in full, with the rest retrieved from reference TRBV28 and TRBJ2-2, is DVKVTQSSRYLVKRTGEKVFLECVQDMDHENMFWYRQDPGLGLRLIYFSYDVKMKEKGDIPEGYSVSREKKERFSLILESASTNQTSMYLCASSLLSTGELFFGEGSRLTVL.

The chain is built from TRBV5-1 and TRBJ2-5; 8 bases are shared with TRBD2. Germline-derived CDR1 and CDR2 are SGHRS and YFSETQ. Trimming removed 0 bases from V and 4 bases from J; junction bases left unmatched: 8. This CDR3 comprises 16 residues. The CDR3 coding sequence is TGCGCCAGCAGCTTGGCAAGTGCGGGGGGCCTAGAGACCCAGTACTTC. This encodes CASSLASAGGLETQYF.

This chain joins TRBV27 and TRBJ2-5; D may be TRBD1 (6 bases). CDR1 is MNHEY and CDR2 is SMNVEV in the germline V gene (reference sequence). The CDR3 is made up of 14 amino acids. Trimming pared 3 bases from V and 4 bases from J, leaving 12 bases between. The CDR3 is CASSFVGQTETQYF. CDR3 DNA sequence: TGTGCCAGCAGTTTCGTCGGACAGACAGAGACCCAGTACTTC.

The chain combines TRBV19 with TRBJ2-5, with D unclear. The J call may be mistaken, given a closer DNA end match to TRBJ2-7. In germline, CDR1 is LNHDA, CDR2 SQIVND (reference sequence). The CDR3 contains 17 residues. As DNA, the CDR3 is TGTGCCAGTAGTATAGCCCGAGGTGAGACCTTCTCCTACGAGCAGTACTTC. This sequence encodes CASSIARGETFSYEQYF.

The genes are TRBV6-6 and TRBJ2-5; tentative D call: TRBD2 (6 bases). This CDR3 is built from 13 residues. Trimming stripped 5 bases from V and 5 bases from J, with 12 bases between. From germline, CDR1 is MNHNY and CDR2 SVGAGI (reference sequence). The CDR3 sequence is CASSQTRRETQYF. The CDR3 region has the DNA TGTGCCAGCAGTCAGACTAGGAGGGAGACCCAGTACTTC.

The rearrangement uses TRBV18 and TRBJ2-5, with 7 bases identical to TRBD2. Unmatched junction bases numbered 6, after V lost 6 bases and J lost 5 bases. Germline assignment: CDR1 KGHSH and CDR2 LQKENI. CDR3 length equals 13 residues. The CDR3 reads CASSATSRETQYF. Written as DNA, the CDR3 is TGTGCCAGCTCCGCGACTAGCCGGGAGACCCAGTACTTC.

The chain recombines TRBV6-4 with TRBJ2-1; 10 bases are a match to TRBD2. The trim removed 3 bases at V and 5 bases at J, leaving 7 bases unmatched. The germline gives CDR1 MRHNA, CDR2 SNTAGT. The CDR3 length is 16 residues. The CDR3 here is CASSEPAGGLNNEQFF. CDR3 sequence (DNA): TGTGCCAGCAGTGAGCCAGCGGGAGGGTTAAACAATGAGCAGTTCTTC.

The J gene is TRBJ1-1, the V gene TRBV5-1, with D tentatively TRBD1 (5 bases). The CDR3 runs to 13 residues. Trimming stripped 0 bases from V and 4 bases from J, with 7 bases between. CDR1 is SGHRS, CDR2 YFSETQ, per germline. This chain's CDR3 is CASSLEGSTEAFF. The CDR3 coding sequence is TGCGCCAGCAGCTTGGAGGGGTCCACTGAAGCTTTCTTT.

There are a few counts of this clone. The chain combines TRBV2 with TRBJ1-6; the D is unclear. The germline V and J ends were trimmed by 10 bases and 7 bases, with 17 bases remaining between them. Per the germline V gene, CDR1 is SNHLY and CDR2 is FYNNEI. The CDR3 runs to 14 residues. CDR3 nucleotides: TGTGCCACCAGAGGGCGGGCTGGCAATTCACCCCTCCACTTT. It is translated as CATRGRAGNSPLHF.

This clone was counted only a few times. The chain employs TRBV30 and TRBJ2-7, with a tentative D call TRBD2 (6 bases). Trimming removed 2 bases at V and 1 base at J, with 9 bases between. The CDR3 is 13 residues long. The germline CDR1 and CDR2 sequences are GTSNPN and SVGIG (reference sequence). CDR3: CAWSNGLSYEQYF. The DNA of the CDR3 is TGTGCCTGGAGTAACGGACTATCCTACGAGCAGTACTTC.

This sequence joins TRBV5-1 and TRBJ2-1; 9 bases line up with TRBD2. CDR3 length: 13 residues. Unmatched junction bases numbered 7, after V lost 6 bases and J lost 9 bases. Germline values: CDR1 SGHRS, CDR2 YFSETQ. The CDR3 sequence: CASTGGGALEQFF. CDR3 nucleotides: TGCGCCAGCACCGGCGGGGGGGCCCTTGAGCAGTTCTTC.

The chain has TRBV5-1 and TRBJ1-5; 8 bases are shared with TRBD1. This CDR3 region has 14 residues. CDR1 is SGHRS, CDR2 YFSETQ, per germline. Unmatched junction bases numbered 7, after V lost 4 bases and J lost 7 bases. The CDR3 DNA is TGCGCCAGCAGCCCACAGACAGGGGCCCAGCCCCAGCATTTT. Protein product: CASSPQTGAQPQHF.

V is TRBV4-3 and J is TRBJ2-4; 9 bases line up with TRBD1. This CDR3 has 15 amino acids. V shed 0 bases, J shed 10 bases, and the junction held 7 bases outside the gene matches. Germline V gene sequence: CDR1 LGHNA, CDR2 YSLEER. CDR3 DNA: TGCGCCAGCAGCCAAGAAATCGGACAGGGGATGATTCAGTACTTC. It translates to CASSQEIGQGMIQYF.

This rearrangement joins TRBV5-1 to TRBJ2-3; perhaps TRBD2 as D (5 bases). The V and J ends lost 0 bases and 0 bases respectively, with 8 bases between them. Germline V gene lookup returns CDR1 SGHRS and CDR2 YFSETQ. This CDR3 contains 15 residues. The CDR3 here is CASSLDGVSTDTQYF. The DNA for the CDR3 is TGCGCCAGCAGCTTGGACGGGGTTAGCACAGATACGCAGTATTTT.

The rearrangement links TRBV6-1 to TRBJ1-5, with D perhaps TRBD1 (5 bases). V shed 2 bases and J shed 1 base, with 12 bases lying between them. CDR3 length equals 16 residues. Germline values: CDR1 MNHNS, CDR2 SASEGT. The CDR3 sequence: CASSEYWGGSNQPQHF. The CDR3 DNA reads as TGTGCCAGCAGTGAATATTGGGGGGGAAGCAATCAGCCCCAGCATTTT.

The chain uses TRBV11-2 and TRBJ1-6; TRBD1 matches at 9 bases. CDR1 is SGHAT, CDR2 FQNNGV, per germline. With V trimmed by 4 bases and J by 7 bases, 5 bases remained unmatched. The CDR3 has 15 amino acids. The CDR3 region has the DNA TGTGCCAGCAGCTCCCGAGGACAGGGGAATTCACCCCTCCACTTT. This translates into CASSSRGQGNSPLHF.

This chain uses TRBV5-8 with TRBJ1-1; 8 bases fit TRBD1. V was pared by 4 bases and J by 10 bases, with 9 bases of the junction left unmatched. The CDR3 consists of 13 residues. Germline V gives CDR1 SGHTS, CDR2 YDEGEE. CDR3 protein: CASSGRIQGGAFF. The CDR3 DNA reads as TGTGCCAGCAGCGGACGAATACAGGGGGGAGCTTTCTTT.

The chain uses TRBV30 and TRBJ1-1; D not certain. The CDR3 totals 13 residues. Trimming shortened V by 5 bases and J by 0 bases, and 10 bases separated the two germline ends. Germline V gene sequence: CDR1 GTSNPN, CDR2 SVGIG (reference sequence). The DNA of the CDR3 is TGTGCCTGGGCTTTTGGAGTGAACACTGAAGCTTTCTTT. It codes for CAWAFGVNTEAFF.

The chain combines TRBV4-3 with TRBJ1-2, with D possibly TRBD1 on 6 matching bases. The germline CDR1 and CDR2 sequences are LGHNA and YSLEER. The V and J ends lost 4 bases and 1 base respectively, with 10 bases between them. The CDR3 extends over 14 amino acids. As DNA, the CDR3 is TGCGCCAGCAGCCGTAACAGGGATAACTATGGCTACACCTTC. Translated: CASSRNRDNYGYTF.

The V call is TRBV7-6, the J call TRBJ1-5; D is ambiguous. The CDR3 has 13 residues. From germline, CDR1 is SGHVS and CDR2 FNYEAQ. Trimming left V 1 base short and J 6 bases short, with 7 bases between. The CDR3 DNA reads as TGTGCCAGCAGCTTAGGTTCGGGTCAGCCCCAGCATTTT. Amino acid sequence: CASSLGSGQPQHF.

The chain recombines TRBV7-3 with TRBJ1-3; 7 bases match TRBD1. The CDR3 runs 15 residues. In germline, CDR1 is SGHTA, CDR2 FQGTGA. V trimming: 3 bases; J trimming: 3 bases; junction bases outside the gene matches: 5. CDR3 in DNA: TGTGCCAGCAGCTTGGAGGGGGCGGGTGGAAACACCATATATTTT. This encodes CASSLEGAGGNTIYF.

This clone was observed once. The chain recombines TRBV19 with TRBJ2-2, with D unresolved. The germline CDR1 and CDR2 sequences are LNHDA and SQIVND (reference sequence). V was shortened by 3 bases and J by 2 bases, with 7 bases between the two germline ends. The CDR3 sequence is 14 residues long. The CDR3 reads CASSIGANTGELFF. Here the CDR3 DNA reads TGTGCCAGTAGTATTGGAGCCAACACCGGGGAGCTGTTTTTT.

Comments on this clone: Sequence at one end of the junction differs from germline and may be a read error. The same CDR3 also results from other DNA sequences found in this sample. The rearrangement uses TRBV28 and TRBJ1-2, with 8 bases that match TRBD1. Germline assignment: CDR1 MDHEN and CDR2 SYDVKM. The CDR3 sequence is 12 residues long. As DNA, the CDR3 is TGCGCCAGCAGACAGGGGTCATATGGCTACACCTTC. This gives the protein CASRQGSYGYTF.

The chain combines TRBV11-2 with TRBJ1-1; the D is unclear. The CDR3 is 16 residues long. The germline gives CDR1 SGHAT, CDR2 FQNNGV. Deletions cut 5 bases from V and 1 base from J, with 17 bases between. CDR3 sequence: CASSDYRARSNTEAFF. CDR3 in DNA: TGTGCCAGCAGCGACTATAGGGCCCGGTCGAACACTGAAGCTTTCTTT.

The rearrangement uses TRBV7-9 and TRBJ2-7, with D possibly being TRBD1 (6 bases). Germline V gives CDR1 SEHNR, CDR2 FQNEAQ (reference sequence). The V end was cut by 5 bases, the J end by 6 bases, with 14 bases between. This CDR3 comprises 13 residues. In DNA, the CDR3 is TGTGCCAGCAGCCAAAACCCAGGGGTCGAGCAGTACTTC. It codes for CASSQNPGVEQYF. Full variable domain (remainder filled in from reference TRBV7-9 and TRBJ2-7): DTGVSQNPRHKITKRGQNVTFRCDPISEHNRLYWYRQTLGQGPEFLTYFQNEAQLEKSRLLSDRFSAERPKGSFSTLEIQRTEQGDSAMYLCASSQNPGVEQYFGPGTRLTVT.